These 2 T cell receptor beta chains share one sample of origin, sequenced in a study of T cells in Graves' hyperthyroidism and ophthalmopathy. It was RNA transcripts that yielded the amplified TCR beta CDR3 regions. During a first-round RT-PCR of the TCR CDR3, the HTBI primer set was used. Each CDR3 protein gets one entry after TCRdb re-called the multiplex PCR reads with MiXCR. The sample shows hundreds of thousands of distinct CDR3 sequences, about half of them seen only once. Sample: peripheral blood or thyroid tissue (not recorded which). The origin of the receptors is a woman younger than 30 with Graves' hyperthyroidism.

This chain uses TRBV2 with TRBJ2-5; perhaps TRBD2 as D (5 bases). The CDR3 length is 13 residues. Germline values: CDR1 SNHLY, CDR2 FYNNEI. The germline V and J ends were trimmed by 4 bases and 5 bases, with 11 bases remaining between them. CDR3 region: CASSGTRRETQYF. The CDR3 bases are TGTGCCAGCAGTGGAACTAGAAGGGAGACCCAGTACTTC.

This clonotype was observed a few times. The chain is built from TRBV19 and TRBJ1-1; possibly TRBD1 for D (5 bases). Trimming pared 6 bases from V and 5 bases from J, leaving 16 bases between. From germline, CDR1 is LNHDA and CDR2 SQIVND (reference sequence). This CDR3 has 14 residues. The CDR3: CASRTDPAGTEAFF. CDR3 nucleotides: TGTGCCAGTAGGACAGATCCGGCGGGGACTGAAGCTTTCTTT. The whole variable domain, filled in from reference TRBV19 and TRBJ1-1, reads DGGITQSPKYLFRKEGQNVTLSCEQNLNHDAMYWYRQDPGQGLRLIYYSQIVNDFQKGDIAEGYSVSREKKESFPLTVTSAQKNPTAFYLCASRTDPAGTEAFFGQGTRLTVV.